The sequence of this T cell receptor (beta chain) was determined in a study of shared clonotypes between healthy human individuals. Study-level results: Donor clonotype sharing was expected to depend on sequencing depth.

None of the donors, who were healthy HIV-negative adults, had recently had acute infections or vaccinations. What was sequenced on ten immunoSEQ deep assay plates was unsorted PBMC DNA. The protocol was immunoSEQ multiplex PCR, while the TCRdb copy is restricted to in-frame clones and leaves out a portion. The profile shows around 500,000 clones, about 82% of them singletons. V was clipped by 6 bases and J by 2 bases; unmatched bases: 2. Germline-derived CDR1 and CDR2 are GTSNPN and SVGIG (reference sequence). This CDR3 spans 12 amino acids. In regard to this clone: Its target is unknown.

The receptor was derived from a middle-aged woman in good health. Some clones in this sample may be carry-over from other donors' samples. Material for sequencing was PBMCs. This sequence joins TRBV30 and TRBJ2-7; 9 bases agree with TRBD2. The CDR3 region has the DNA TGTGCCTGCAGACTAGCGGCCTACGAGCAGTACTTC. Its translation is CACRLAAYEQYF.